The 30 T cell receptor beta chains below were found in one sample sequenced in a study of shared clonotypes between healthy human individuals. Generated by immunoSEQ multiplex PCR, the TCRdb table keeps only in-frame clones and is missing some. Among 2 million to 2.5 million clones listed, about 95% were seen once. The material sequenced was naive CD4+ T cells sorted from blood. The subset was: CD45RA+ positively selected. All receptors come from a young man in good health.

This chain uses TRBV6-5 with TRBJ2-5; 7 bases are a match to TRBD1. The V and J ends lost 5 bases and 5 bases, in that order; junction bases with no gene match: 8. CDR3 length equals 14 residues. Germline CDR1 and CDR2: MNHEY and SVGAGI. The CDR3 DNA is TGTGCCAGCAGTAGATACAGGGGTGGGGAGACCCAGTACTTC. Encoded protein: CASSRYRGGETQYF.

This clone was observed once. Other DNA sequences in the same sample also yield this CDR3. V gene TRBV7-3 combines with J gene TRBJ1-1; D gene ambiguous. This CDR3 spans 13 amino acids. With 4 bases removed from V and 2 bases from J, the gap between germline ends came to 8 bases. Germline CDR1 SGHTA, CDR2 FQGTGA. In DNA, the CDR3 is TGTGCCAGCAGCTCCGGATTAAACACTGAAGCTTTCTTT. Protein sequence: CASSSGLNTEAFF.

The rearrangement joins TRBV7-2 to TRBJ2-7, with TRBD2 matching over 7 bases. The CDR3 covers 16 residues. V was clipped by 1 base and J by 5 bases; unmatched bases: 11. The V gene's germline CDR1 is SGHTA and CDR2 FQGNSA. The CDR3 sequence: CASSLGAVGRSDEQYF. The CDR3 region has the DNA TGTGCCAGCAGCTTAGGGGCGGTCGGGAGGTCGGACGAGCAGTACTTC. Drawing the rest from reference TRBV7-2 and TRBJ2-7, the complete variable domain is GAGVSQSPSNKVTEKGKDVELRCDPISGHTALYWYRQSLGQGLEFLIYFQGNSAPDKSGLPSDRFSAERTGGSVSTLTIQRTQQEDSAVYLCASSLGAVGRSDEQYFGPGTRLTVT.

This sequence joins TRBV30 and TRBJ1-3; D gene uncertain. The length of the CDR3 is 14 residues. CDR1 GTSNPN and CDR2 SVGIG come from the germline V gene (reference sequence). The ends were cut back, 5 bases at V and 0 bases at J, with 11 bases in the middle. The CDR3 region is CAWETVSSGNTIYF. Written as DNA, the CDR3 is TGTGCCTGGGAAACCGTCAGCTCTGGAAACACCATATATTTT.

The rearrangement joins TRBV6-5 to TRBJ2-2; a weak D match, TRBD2 (6 bases). Trimming took 5 bases from V and 6 from J, leaving 13 bases between them. From germline, CDR1 is MNHEY and CDR2 SVGAGI. CDR3 length: 14 residues. The chain's CDR3 is CASSSPGLSGELFF. CDR3 coding DNA: TGTGCCAGCAGTAGTCCGGGACTGTCCGGGGAGCTGTTTTTT.

The chain employs TRBV4-1 and TRBJ1-4, with a possible D match to TRBD1 (5 bases). The CDR3 length is 15 residues. V dropped 3 bases and J dropped 7 bases, with 15 bases sitting between them. Germline V gene data show CDR1 as MGHRA and CDR2 as YSYEKL. Written as DNA, the CDR3 is TGCGCCAGCAGCCAGCTAGGGACCTGGGGTGAAAAACTGTTTTTT. Translation gives CASSQLGTWGEKLFF.

This chain connects TRBV27 to TRBJ2-1, with 10 bases lining up with TRBD2. The CDR3 contains 15 residues. Trimming took 6 bases from V and 7 from J; bases not matched to a gene: 9. Germline-derived CDR1 and CDR2 are MNHEY and SMNVEV (reference sequence). The DNA of the CDR3 is TGTGCCAGCAGACCCAAGCGGGAGGGCCTGAATGAGCAGTTCTTC. Protein: CASRPKREGLNEQFF.

Concerning this clone itself: Other DNA sequences in the sample encode the same CDR3. V and J are TRBV7-9 and TRBJ2-3; either TRBD1 or TRBD2 may supply D (5 bases each). Germline V gene lookup returns CDR1 SEHNR and CDR2 FQNEAQ (reference sequence). V gave up 1 base and J gave up 4 bases, with 6 bases separating them. The CDR3 has 13 residues. As DNA, the CDR3 is TGTGCCAGCAGCTTAGAGGGACCAGATACGCAGTATTTT. It yields the protein CASSLEGPDTQYF.

The chain combines TRBV6-5 with TRBJ2-3; weak D call: TRBD1 (5 bases). The V gene lost 8 bases and the J gene lost 2 bases, with 14 bases spanning the gap. The CDR3 has 14 amino acids. Germline V gene sequence: CDR1 MNHEY, CDR2 SVGAGI. Written as DNA, the CDR3 is TGTGCCAGCGGTAAGGGGCACCTCACAGATACGCAGTATTTT. This encodes CASGKGHLTDTQYF.

The chain has TRBV30 and TRBJ1-4, with 8 bases identical to TRBD1. From germline, CDR1 is GTSNPN and CDR2 SVGIG (reference sequence). Losses at the gene ends were 5 bases for V and 8 bases for J; bases not matched to a gene: 7. This CDR3 region has 13 residues. The CDR3 coding sequence is TGTGCCTGGGAAAGGACAGGGTACGAAAAACTGTTTTTT. Amino acid sequence: CAWERTGYEKLFF.

The chain uses TRBV11-2 and TRBJ1-6; 8 bases line up with TRBD1. This CDR3 has 15 residues. With 1 base clipped from V and 6 bases from J, the junction kept 2 bases outside the gene matches. Germline-derived CDR1 and CDR2 are SGHAT and FQNNGV. CDR3 residues: CASSLVQGANSPLHF. DNA for the CDR3: TGTGCCAGCAGCTTAGTTCAGGGGGCTAATTCACCCCTCCACTTT. Complete variable domain (other parts from reference TRBV11-2 and TRBJ1-6): EAGVAQSPRYKIIEKRQSVAFWCNPISGHATLYWYQQILGQGPKLLIQFQNNGVVDDSQLPKDRFSAERLKGVDSTLKIQPAKLEDSAVYLCASSLVQGANSPLHFGNGTRLTVT.

The rearrangement uses TRBV29-1 and TRBJ2-1; D gene ambiguous. V lost 6 bases and J lost 10, with 16 bases in between. The CDR3 has 12 amino acids. From germline, CDR1 is SQVTM and CDR2 ANQGSEA. The CDR3 reads CSVGTASGEQFF. The CDR3 DNA reads TGCAGCGTGGGAACAGCATCTGGGGAGCAGTTCTTC.

The chain uses TRBV9 and TRBJ2-2, with TRBD2 matching over 11 bases. V lost 4 bases to trimming and J lost 6 bases; unmatched junction nucleotides: 8. The CDR3 covers 16 residues. CDR1 is SGDLS, CDR2 YYNGEE, per germline. CDR3 nucleotides: TGTGCCAGCAGCCTCCGACTAGCGGGAATCGCCGGGGAGCTGTTTTTT. It yields the protein CASSLRLAGIAGELFF. The whole variable domain, filled in from reference TRBV9 and TRBJ2-2, reads DSGVTQTPKHLITATGQRVTLRCSPRSGDLSVYWYQQSLDQGLQFLIQYYNGEERAKGNILERFSAQQFPDLHSELNLSSLELGDSALYFCASSLRLAGIAGELFFGEGSRLTVL.

J is TRBJ1-6 and V is TRBV28, with TRBD1 as a possible D gene (5 bases). This CDR3 spans 13 amino acids. The ends were cut back, 7 bases at V and 10 bases at J, with 14 bases in the middle. Germline V gives CDR1 MDHEN, CDR2 SYDVKM. CDR3 nucleotides: TGTGCCAGCAAGAGCGAGGGGACCTCACCCCTCCACTTT. It specifies CASKSEGTSPLHF.

The chain couples TRBV6-1 to TRBJ1-1; D remains ambiguous. CDR1 MNHNS and CDR2 SASEGT come from the germline V gene. There are 13 residues in the CDR3. The V and J ends lost 8 bases and 4 bases respectively, with 14 bases between them. CDR3 residues: CASVLLTVTEAFF. CDR3 DNA sequence: TGTGCCAGCGTACTCCTAACAGTCACTGAAGCTTTCTTT.

J is TRBJ1-4 and V is TRBV28; 10 bases fit TRBD1. The CDR3 has 17 amino acids. V dropped 5 bases and J dropped 7; count of bases not matched to a gene: 13. Germline assignment: CDR1 MDHEN and CDR2 SYDVKM. The CDR3 bases are TGTGCCAGCAGTCTTCCCCTCAGGACAGGGGGGGGTGAAAAACTGTTTTTT. The encoded protein is CASSLPLRTGGGEKLFF.

This sequence joins TRBV15 and TRBJ2-7; D unresolved. The CDR3 totals 15 residues. V lost 0 bases to trimming and J lost 2 bases, with 11 bases between them. The germline gives CDR1 LNHNV, CDR2 YYDKDF (reference sequence). The CDR3 spells CATSRDGERAYEQYF. DNA of the CDR3: TGTGCCACCAGCAGAGATGGGGAAAGGGCCTACGAGCAGTACTTC.

V usage is TRBV6-5 and J usage is TRBJ2-7; 9 bases align to TRBD2. This CDR3 region has 15 residues. Germline-derived CDR1 and CDR2 are MNHEY and SVGAGI. The V and J ends lost 4 bases and 4 bases, in that order; junction bases with no gene match: 8. CDR3 residues: CASSLNGGLAYEQYF. The CDR3, as DNA: TGTGCCAGCAGTTTAAACGGCGGACTAGCGTACGAGCAGTACTTC.

CDR3 loop: CASSRDSGFNYGYTF. In DNA, the CDR3 is TGTGCCAGCTCCAGGGACAGTGGGTTTAACTATGGCTACACCTTC. The chain has TRBV18 and TRBJ1-2, with TRBD1 identical over 7 bases. The CDR3 covers 15 residues. Germline CDR1 reads KGHSH; CDR2 reads LQKENI. Trimming at V came to 6 bases and at J to 1 base, leaving 8 bases not matched to a gene.

V is TRBV7-6 and J is TRBJ1-2, with D unresolved. The CDR3 is made up of 13 amino acids. Germline V lookup: CDR1 SGHVS, CDR2 FNYEAQ. V was shortened by 1 base and J by 7 bases, with 10 bases between the two germline ends. The CDR3 coding sequence is TGTGCCAGCAGCTTAGACGGACTGGGTGGCTACACCTTC. Amino acid sequence: CASSLDGLGGYTF.

The J gene is TRBJ1-2, the V gene TRBV11-3; D call uncertain. Per germline, CDR1 SGHNT and CDR2 YENEEA. This CDR3 is 14 amino acids long. The V gene lost 0 bases and the J gene lost 3 bases, with 8 bases spanning the gap. CDR3 residues: CASSLEADDYGYTF. The CDR3 bases are TGTGCCAGCAGCTTAGAGGCGGATGACTATGGCTACACCTTC.

Here the CDR3 reads CASSAGKSYEQYF. The CDR3 DNA follows: TGTGCCAGCAGTGCTGGTAAGAGCTACGAGCAGTACTTC. The genes are TRBV25-1 and TRBJ2-7; the D is unclear. This CDR3 spans 13 amino acids. Looked up from germline, CDR1 is MGHDK and CDR2 is SYGVNS. V was cut by 4 bases and J by 3 bases, with 10 bases left in between.

This chain joins TRBV10-3 and TRBJ2-1; maybe TRBD2 (6 bases). In germline, CDR1 is ENHRY, CDR2 SYGVKD. The CDR3 is 13 residues long. Trimming cost V 8 bases and J 9 bases, with 17 bases left between them. The CDR3 sequence is CAIGVVGDSEQFF. The CDR3 DNA is TGTGCCATCGGTGTGGTGGGGGACTCTGAGCAGTTCTTC.

The CDR3 reads CASRSGYYNSPLHF. The CDR3 region has the DNA TGTGCCAGCAGGTCAGGGTACTATAATTCACCCCTCCACTTT. This chain uses TRBV6-1 with TRBJ1-6; the D gene is possibly TRBD1 (5 bases). The V gene's germline CDR1 is MNHNS and CDR2 SASEGT. V dropped 6 bases and J dropped 3 bases, with 9 bases sitting between them. This CDR3 has 14 amino acids.

The chain uses TRBV18 and TRBJ1-3, with 8 bases that match TRBD1. Germline V lookup: CDR1 KGHSH, CDR2 LQKENI. The CDR3 runs to 16 residues. The V gene end was trimmed by 6 bases and the J gene end by 4 bases; junction bases not matched to a gene: 11. The DNA for the CDR3 is TGTGCCAGCTCGCCGACAGGGGTCTGGAAAGGAAACACCATATATTTT. Translation gives CASSPTGVWKGNTIYF. The whole variable domain, filled in from reference TRBV18 and TRBJ1-3, reads NAGVMQNPRHLVRRRGQEARLRCSPMKGHSHVYWYRQLPEEGLKFMVYLQKENIIDESGMPKERFSAEFPKEGPSILRIQQVVRGDSAAYFCASSPTGVWKGNTIYFGEGSWLTVV.

This clone was found once. This chain joins TRBV10-1 and TRBJ2-2; no reliable D call. V was clipped by 5 bases and J by 3 bases, with 7 bases between them. CDR1 is WNHNN, CDR2 SYGVQD, per germline (reference sequence). The CDR3 sequence is 13 residues long. The CDR3 is CASSPGYTGELFF. CDR3 in DNA: TGCGCCAGCAGTCCCGGCTACACCGGGGAGCTGTTTTTT.

The chain employs TRBV7-9 and TRBJ2-5; 7 bases align to TRBD1. CDR3 length: 16 amino acids. J was trimmed by 5 bases and V by 5 bases; bases with no gene match: 14. Germline V gene sequence: CDR1 SEHNR, CDR2 FQNEAQ (reference sequence). For the CDR3, the DNA is TGTGCCAGCAGCAAGAGAGGGACAGTAGTTTATGAGACCCAGTACTTC. Residues: CASSKRGTVVYETQYF.

This clone was recorded once. The chain couples TRBV7-6 to TRBJ2-7; D is perhaps TRBD2 (6 bases). V dropped 4 bases and J dropped 3 bases, with 16 bases sitting between them. The V gene's germline CDR1 is SGHVS and CDR2 FNYEAQ. The CDR3 sequence is 15 residues long. CDR3 bases: TGTGCCAGCAGCTGGGACTCAGATACGTACTACGAGCAGTACTTC. It is translated as CASSWDSDTYYEQYF. Together with reference TRBV7-6 and TRBJ2-7, the CDR3 gives the full variable domain: GAGVSQSPRYKVTKRGQDVALRCDPISGHVSLYWYRQALGQGPEFLTYFNYEAQQDKSGLPNDRFSAERPEGSISTLTIQRTEQRDSAMYRCASSWDSDTYYEQYFGPGTRLTVT.

The J gene is TRBJ2-7, the V gene TRBV10-2, with unresolved D. CDR3 length equals 14 residues. V was pared by 6 bases and J by 2 bases, with 14 bases between. Germline V gives CDR1 WSHSY, CDR2 SAAADI. The CDR3 region is CASRKDGKPYEQYF. In DNA form, the CDR3 reads TGCGCCAGCAGAAAGGACGGAAAACCCTACGAGCAGTACTTC.

V gene TRBV9 combines with J gene TRBJ1-2; D is unclear. CDR1 is SGDLS and CDR2 is YYNGEE in the germline V gene. Trimming left V 1 base short and J 5 bases short, with 9 bases between. The CDR3 has 13 residues. CDR3 DNA sequence: TGTGCCAGCAGCGTATCGGTAGGATATGGCTACACCTTC. This encodes CASSVSVGYGYTF.